This TCR beta chain was found in a study of T-cell reconstitution after alpha-beta-depleted transplantation in children. Germline assignment: CDR1 DFQATT and CDR2 SNEGSKA (reference sequence). The length of the CDR3 is 15 residues. This clonotype was recorded a few times. Researchers prepared the TCRbeta library using unique molecular identifiers, the study reports. MiXCR, applied by TCRdb to the PCR reads, yields one record per CDR3 protein. The table lists about 350,000 distinct CDR3 sequences, more than 10% of them singletons. The receptor was derived from a human donor who donated a stem cell graft to a child with Fanconi anemia. The chain joins TRBV20-1 to TRBJ1-5; 7 positions match TRBD1. This specimen consisted of PBMCs, obtained from the stem cell graft. The DNA of the CDR3 is TGCAGCGTACCGGGACAGCCATATAGCAATCAGCCCCAGCATTTT. Translated: CSVPGQPYSNQPQHF.